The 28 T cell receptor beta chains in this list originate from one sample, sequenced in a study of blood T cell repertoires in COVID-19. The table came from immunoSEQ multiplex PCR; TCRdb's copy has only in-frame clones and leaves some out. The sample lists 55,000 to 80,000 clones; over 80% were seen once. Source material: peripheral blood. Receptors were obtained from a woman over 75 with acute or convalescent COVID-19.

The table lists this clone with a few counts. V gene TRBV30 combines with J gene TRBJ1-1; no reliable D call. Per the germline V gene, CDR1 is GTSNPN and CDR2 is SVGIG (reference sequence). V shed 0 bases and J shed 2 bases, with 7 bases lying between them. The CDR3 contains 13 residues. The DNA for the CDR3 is TGTGCCTGGAGTGTTGGCAGAAACACTGAAGCTTTCTTT. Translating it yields CAWSVGRNTEAFF.

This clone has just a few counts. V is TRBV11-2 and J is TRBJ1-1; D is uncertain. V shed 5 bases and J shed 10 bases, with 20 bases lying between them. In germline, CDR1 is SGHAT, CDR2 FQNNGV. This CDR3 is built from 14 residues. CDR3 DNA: TGTGCCAGCAGCCGCACCGGCGGAGGTCTGGGAGCTTTCTTT. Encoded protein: CASSRTGGGLGAFF.

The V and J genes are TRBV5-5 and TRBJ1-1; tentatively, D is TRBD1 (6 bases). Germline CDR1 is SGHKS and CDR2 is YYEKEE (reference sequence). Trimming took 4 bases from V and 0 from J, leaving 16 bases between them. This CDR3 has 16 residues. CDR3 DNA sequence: TGTGCCAGCAGCCCATTGGGGGCGCGGATGAACACTGAAGCTTTCTTT. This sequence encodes CASSPLGARMNTEAFF.

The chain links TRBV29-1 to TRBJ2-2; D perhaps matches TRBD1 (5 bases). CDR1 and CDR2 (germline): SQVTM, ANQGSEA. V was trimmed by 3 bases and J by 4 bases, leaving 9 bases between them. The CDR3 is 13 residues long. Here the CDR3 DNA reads TGCAGCGTTGAGGCAGGGCGCACCGGGGAGCTGTTTTTT. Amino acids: CSVEAGRTGELFF.

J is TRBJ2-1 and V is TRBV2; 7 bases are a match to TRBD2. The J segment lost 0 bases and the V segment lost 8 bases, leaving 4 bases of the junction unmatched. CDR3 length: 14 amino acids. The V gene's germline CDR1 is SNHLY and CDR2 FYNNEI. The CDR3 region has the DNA TGTGCCAGCTACGGGGGGAGCTCCTACAATGAGCAGTTCTTC. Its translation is CASYGGSSYNEQFF.

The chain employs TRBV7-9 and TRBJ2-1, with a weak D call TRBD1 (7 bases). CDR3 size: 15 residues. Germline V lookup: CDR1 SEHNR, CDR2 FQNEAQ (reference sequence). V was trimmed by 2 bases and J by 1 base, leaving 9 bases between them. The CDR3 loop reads CASSLQGGSYNEQFF. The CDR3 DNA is TGTGCCAGCAGCTTACAGGGGGGTTCCTACAATGAGCAGTTCTTC. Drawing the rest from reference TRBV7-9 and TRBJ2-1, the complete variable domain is DTGVSQNPRHKITKRGQNVTFRCDPISEHNRLYWYRQTLGQGPEFLTYFQNEAQLEKSRLLSDRFSAERPKGSFSTLEIQRTEQGDSAMYLCASSLQGGSYNEQFFGPGTRLTVL.

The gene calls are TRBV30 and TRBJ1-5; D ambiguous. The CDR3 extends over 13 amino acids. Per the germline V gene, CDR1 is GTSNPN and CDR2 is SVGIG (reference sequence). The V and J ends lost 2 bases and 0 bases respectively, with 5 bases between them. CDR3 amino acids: CAWSLSSNQPQHF. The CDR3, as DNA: TGTGCCTGGAGTTTGAGTAGCAATCAGCCCCAGCATTTT.

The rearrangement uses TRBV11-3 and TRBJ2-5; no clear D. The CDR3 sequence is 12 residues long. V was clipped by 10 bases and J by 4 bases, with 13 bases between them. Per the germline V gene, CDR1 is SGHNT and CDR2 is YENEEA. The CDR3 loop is CATRQNTETQYF. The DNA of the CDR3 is TGTGCCACCCGACAAAATACAGAGACCCAGTACTTC.

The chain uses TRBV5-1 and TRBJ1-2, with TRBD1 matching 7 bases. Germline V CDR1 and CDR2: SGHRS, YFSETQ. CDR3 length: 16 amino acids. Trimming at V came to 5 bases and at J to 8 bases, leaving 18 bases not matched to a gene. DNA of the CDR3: TGCGCCAGCAGGGCCGGGACAGAAGGAACTTCGGGGGGCTACACCTTC. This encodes CASRAGTEGTSGGYTF.

For the CDR3, the DNA is TGCGCCAGCAGCTTGGGGGACTATCACAGGGTCTCCTACGAGCAGTACTTC. Amino acid sequence: CASSLGDYHRVSYEQYF. V gene TRBV5-1 combines with J gene TRBJ2-7; tentatively, D is TRBD2 (7 bases). V was pared by 0 bases and J by 0 bases, with 16 bases between. CDR1 and CDR2 (germline): SGHRS, YFSETQ. The CDR3 length is 17 residues.

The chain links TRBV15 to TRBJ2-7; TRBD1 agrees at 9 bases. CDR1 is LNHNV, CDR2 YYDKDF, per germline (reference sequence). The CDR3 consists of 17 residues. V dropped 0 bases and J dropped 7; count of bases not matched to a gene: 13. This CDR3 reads CATSRDLTGTGFREQYF. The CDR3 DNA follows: TGTGCCACCAGCAGAGATTTAACCGGGACAGGGTTTCGGGAGCAGTACTTC.

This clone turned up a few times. CDR3 protein: CASSLWESSGNTIYF. The CDR3 DNA follows: TGCGCCAGCAGCTTGTGGGAGAGCTCTGGAAACACCATATATTTT. This chain connects TRBV5-1 to TRBJ1-3; D is uncertain. The germline V gene has CDR1 SGHRS and CDR2 YFSETQ. V was trimmed by 1 base and J by 0 bases, leaving 8 bases between them. The CDR3 length is 15 residues.

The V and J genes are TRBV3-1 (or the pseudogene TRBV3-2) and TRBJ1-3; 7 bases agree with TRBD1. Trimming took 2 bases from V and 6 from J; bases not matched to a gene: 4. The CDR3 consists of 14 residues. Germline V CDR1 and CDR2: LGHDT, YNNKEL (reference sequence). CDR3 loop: CASSQSGGENTIYF. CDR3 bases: TGTGCCAGCAGCCAATCAGGGGGTGAAAACACCATATATTTT.

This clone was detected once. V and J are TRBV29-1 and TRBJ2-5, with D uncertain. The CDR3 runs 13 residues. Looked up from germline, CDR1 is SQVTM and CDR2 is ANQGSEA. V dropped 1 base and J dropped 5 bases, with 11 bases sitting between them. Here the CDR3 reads CSVEVPGWETQYF. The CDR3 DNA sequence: TGCAGCGTTGAAGTGCCAGGTTGGGAGACCCAGTACTTC.

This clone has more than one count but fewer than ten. This CDR3 reads CAWRRNGGRTEAFF. The CDR3 region has the DNA TGTGCCTGGAGAAGGAACGGGGGTAGGACTGAAGCTTTCTTT. The gene calls are TRBV30 and TRBJ1-1; a possible D gene is TRBD1 (5 bases). This CDR3 has 14 residues. The V gene lost 3 bases and the J gene lost 5 bases, with 16 bases spanning the gap. CDR1 GTSNPN and CDR2 SVGIG come from the germline V gene (reference sequence).

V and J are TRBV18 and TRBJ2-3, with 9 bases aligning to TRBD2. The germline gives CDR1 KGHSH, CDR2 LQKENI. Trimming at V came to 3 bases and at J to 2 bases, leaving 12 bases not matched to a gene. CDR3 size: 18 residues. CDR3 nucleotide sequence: TGTGCCAGCTCACCCACCTCCCTTAGCGGGGGATACACAGATACGCAGTATTTT. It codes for CASSPTSLSGGYTDTQYF.

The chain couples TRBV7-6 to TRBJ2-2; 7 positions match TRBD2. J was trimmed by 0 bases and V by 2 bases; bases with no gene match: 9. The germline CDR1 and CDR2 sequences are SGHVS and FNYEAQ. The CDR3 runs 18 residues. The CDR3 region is CASSLFASGRPNTGELFF. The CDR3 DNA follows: TGTGCCAGCAGCTTATTCGCTAGCGGTAGACCGAACACCGGGGAGCTGTTTTTT.

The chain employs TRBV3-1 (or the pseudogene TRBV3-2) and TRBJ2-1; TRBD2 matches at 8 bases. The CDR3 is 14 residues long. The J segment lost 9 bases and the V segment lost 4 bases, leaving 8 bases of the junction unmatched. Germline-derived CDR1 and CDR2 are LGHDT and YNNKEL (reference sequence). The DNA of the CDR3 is TGTGCCAGCAGCCCAAGCGGGAGCTGGGGTGAGCAGTTCTTC. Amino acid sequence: CASSPSGSWGEQFF.

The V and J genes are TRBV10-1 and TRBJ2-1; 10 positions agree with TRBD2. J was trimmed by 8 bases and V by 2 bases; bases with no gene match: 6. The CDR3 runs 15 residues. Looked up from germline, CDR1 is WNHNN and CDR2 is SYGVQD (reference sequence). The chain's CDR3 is CASSERAGGTDEQFF. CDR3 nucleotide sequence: TGCGCCAGCAGTGAGAGAGCGGGAGGGACCGATGAGCAGTTCTTC.

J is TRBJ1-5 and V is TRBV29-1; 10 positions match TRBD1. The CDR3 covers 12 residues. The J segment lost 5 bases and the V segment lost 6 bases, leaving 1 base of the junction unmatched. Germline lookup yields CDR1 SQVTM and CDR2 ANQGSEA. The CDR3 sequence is CSVGTGDQPQHF. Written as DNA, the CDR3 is TGCAGCGTCGGGACAGGGGATCAGCCCCAGCATTTT.

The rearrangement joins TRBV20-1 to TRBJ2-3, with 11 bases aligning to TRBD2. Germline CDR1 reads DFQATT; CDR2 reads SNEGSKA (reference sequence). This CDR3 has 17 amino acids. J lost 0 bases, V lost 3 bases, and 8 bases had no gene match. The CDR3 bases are TGCAGTGCTAGTTTGGCTAGCGGGGGGCTGAGCACAGATACGCAGTATTTT. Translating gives CSASLASGGLSTDTQYF.

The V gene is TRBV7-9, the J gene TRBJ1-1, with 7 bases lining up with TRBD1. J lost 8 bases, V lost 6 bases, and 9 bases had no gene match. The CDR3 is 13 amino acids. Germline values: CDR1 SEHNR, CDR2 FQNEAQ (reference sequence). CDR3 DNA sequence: TGTGCCAGCAGTCACAGGACAGGCCGGGAAGCTTTCTTT. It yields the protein CASSHRTGREAFF. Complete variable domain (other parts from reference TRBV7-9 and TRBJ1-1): DTGVSQNPRHKITKRGQNVTFRCDPISEHNRLYWYRQTLGQGPEFLTYFQNEAQLEKSRLLSDRFSAERPKGSFSTLEIQRTEQGDSAMYLCASSHRTGREAFFGQGTRLTVV.

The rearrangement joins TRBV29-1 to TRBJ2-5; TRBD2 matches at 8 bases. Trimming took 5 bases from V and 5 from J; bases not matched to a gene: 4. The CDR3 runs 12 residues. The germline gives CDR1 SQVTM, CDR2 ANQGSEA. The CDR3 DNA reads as TGCAGCGTTCGGGGGGGGAGTGAGACCCAGTACTTC. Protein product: CSVRGGSETQYF.

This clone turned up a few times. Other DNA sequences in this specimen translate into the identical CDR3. The CDR3 loop reads CATSDPPGNQPQHF. CDR3 DNA: TGTGCCACCAGTGATCCCCCCGGGAATCAGCCCCAGCATTTT. V usage is TRBV24-1 and J usage is TRBJ1-5; D ambiguous. V dropped 3 bases and J dropped 4 bases, with 9 bases sitting between them. Germline V gene lookup returns CDR1 KGHDR and CDR2 SFDVKD. This CDR3 region has 14 residues.

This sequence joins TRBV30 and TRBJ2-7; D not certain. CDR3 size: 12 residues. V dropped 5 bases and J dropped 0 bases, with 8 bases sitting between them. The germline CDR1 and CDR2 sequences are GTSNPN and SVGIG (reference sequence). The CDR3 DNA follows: TGTGCCTGGGATCTGAGCTCCTACGAGCAGTACTTC. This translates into CAWDLSSYEQYF.

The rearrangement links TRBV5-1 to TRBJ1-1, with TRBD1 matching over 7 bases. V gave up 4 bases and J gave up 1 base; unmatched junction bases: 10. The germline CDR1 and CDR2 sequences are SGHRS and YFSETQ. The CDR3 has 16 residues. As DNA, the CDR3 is TGCGCCAGCAGCACCGACAGGGTGAGGGAGAACACTGAAGCTTTCTTT. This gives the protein CASSTDRVRENTEAFF.

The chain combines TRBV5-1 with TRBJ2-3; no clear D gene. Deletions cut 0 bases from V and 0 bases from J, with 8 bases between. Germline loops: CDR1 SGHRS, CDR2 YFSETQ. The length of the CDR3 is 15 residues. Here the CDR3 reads CASSLDSSSTDTQYF. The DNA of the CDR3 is TGCGCCAGCAGCTTGGACAGTTCCAGCACAGATACGCAGTATTTT.

This CDR3 is CSVIGRESSYNEQFF. The CDR3 DNA reads as TGCAGCGTTATCGGTCGGGAGTCGTCCTACAATGAGCAGTTCTTC. The J gene is TRBJ2-1, the V gene TRBV29-1; weak D call: TRBD2 (6 bases). CDR3 size: 15 residues. Trimming shortened V by 5 bases and J by 1 base, and 15 bases separated the two germline ends. Germline loops: CDR1 SQVTM, CDR2 ANQGSEA.